The source of this T cell receptor beta chain is a study of siplizumab effects on memory and regulatory T cells. TCRdb's table, derived via immunoSEQ multiplex PCR, lists solely in-frame clones and lacks some. The sample contains approximately 13,000 clones, 30% to 50% of which appear only once. An approximately six-day coculture at 37°C was performed with the mixed lymphocyte reaction cells. As concerns this clone: No antigen is known for it.

V lost 7 bases, J lost 15 bases, and 13 bases lay in between. The CDR3 is 10 amino acids. The sequencing input was CFSE-low (dividing) CD8+ T cells sorted from an allogeneic mixed lymphocyte reaction. The clonotype originates from a human donor in good health; the cells came from an allogeneic mixed lymphocyte reaction. The chain carries TRBV6-7 and TRBJ2-4; D not resolved. TRBV6-7 is an ORF; its function is uncertain. The CDR3, as DNA: TGTGCCAGCATTTCCCCGGCGCTGTACTTC. This gives the protein CASISPALYF.